Listed below are T cell receptor beta chains from one sample, sequenced in a study of cytomegalovirus exposure and HLA in healthy donors. Sequencing was performed with immunoSEQ multiplex PCR; in TCRdb, only in-frame clones are kept and a portion is missing. This table has roughly 150,000 clones, around nine tenths appearing once. Sequenced sample: PBMCs. These receptors came from a woman between 18 and 29 years old in good health and CMV-seronegative. The CDR3 runs from the conserved cysteine through the conserved F or W. Each record gives: D gene, J gene, V gene, clone size, CDR3 protein, CDR3 DNA. D genes are given only for firm matches. Some rows mark clone size as missing; the rest say once, few, many or name a class of expanded clone.

>TRBD1|TRBJ2-7|TRBV6-5|.
CASSRDRESYEQYF
TGTGCCAGCAGTCGGGACAGGGAATCCTACGAGCAGTACTTC
>TRBD1|TRBJ1-1|TRBV7-3|.
CASSFPQIPRDSLNTEAFF
TGTGCCAGCAGCTTCCCCCAGATCCCTCGGGACAGCCTGAACACTGAAGCTTTCTTT
>.|TRBJ1-2|TRBV10-3|.
CAISEYTERFYGYTF
TGTGCCATCAGTGAGTATACGGAGAGGTTCTATGGCTACACCTTC
>.|TRBJ1-1|TRBV5-8|.
CASSLDRDTEAFF
TGTGCCAGCAGCTTGGACAGGGACACTGAAGCTTTCTTT
>TRBD2|TRBJ2-1|TRBV10-2|.
CASSGKASGGEHNEQFF
TGCGCCAGCAGTGGTAAGGCTAGCGGGGGGGAGCACAATGAGCAGTTCTTC
>.|TRBJ1-2|TRBV27|.
CASSPTGLPEYTF
TGTGCCAGCAGTCCCACAGGGCTCCCGGAATACACCTTC
>TRBD1|TRBJ1-2|TRBV9|.
CASSTSGGTFLF
TGTGCCAGCAGCACGTCAGGGGGAACCTTTCTTTTC
>.|TRBJ1-1|TRBV6-1|.
CASSEADGGIQLNTEAFF
TGTGCCAGCAGTGAAGCCGACGGGGGGATACAGCTGAACACTGAAGCTTTCTTT
>.|TRBJ2-7|TRBV7-2|.
CASSLLPGISSYEQYF
TGTGCCAGCAGCTTATTGCCAGGTATCAGCTCCTACGAGCAGTACTTC
>.|TRBJ1-2|TRBV7-9|.
CASSSTGWDGYTF
TGTGCCAGCAGCAGTACAGGGTGGGATGGCTACACCTTC
>TRBD2|TRBJ2-1|TRBV4-1|.
CASSQDGRGSSYNEQFF
TGCGCCAGCAGCCAAGATGGGCGGGGGAGCTCCTACAATGAGCAGTTCTTC
>TRBD2|TRBJ2-1|TRBV29-1|.
CSGGTSGKDEQFF
TGCAGCGGGGGGACTAGCGGAAAGGATGAGCAGTTCTTC
>TRBD2|TRBJ2-3|TRBV4-3|.
CASSPFGGVGTDTQYF
TGCGCCAGCAGCCCCTTCGGGGGGGTGGGGACAGATACGCAGTATTTT
>TRBD2|TRBJ2-3|TRBV4-3|.
CASSQKRDPRDTQYF
TGCGCCAGCAGCCAAAAGCGGGACCCTCGGGATACGCAGTATTTT
>TRBD2|TRBJ2-5|TRBV4-3|.
CASSRRTSGTETQYF
TGCGCCAGCAGCCGCCGGACTAGCGGTACAGAGACCCAGTACTTC
>.|TRBJ2-7|TRBV27|.
CASSRKTDSYEQYF
TGTGCCAGCAGTCGTAAGACAGACTCCTACGAGCAGTACTTC
>.|TRBJ1-2|TRBV9|.
CASSAPRTVSDGYTF
TGTGCCAGCAGCGCACCCAGGACAGTTTCCGATGGCTACACCTTC
>.|TRBJ2-7|TRBV4-2|.
CASSQSKAGEDYYEQYF
TGTGCCAGCAGCCAATCTAAGGCGGGCGAGGATTACTACGAGCAGTACTTC
>.|TRBJ2-7|TRBV7-8|.
CASSSRPPSGQSYERYF
TGTGCCAGCAGCTCCCGTCCCCCCTCCGGACAATCCTACGAGCGGTACTTC
>.|TRBJ1-2|TRBV6-5|.
CASYSGLSRGYTF
TGTGCCAGCTATAGCGGGCTTTCCCGCGGCTACACCTTC
>TRBD1|TRBJ2-7|TRBV27|few
CASRTGTGEEQYF
TGTGCCAGCCGTACCGGGACAGGGGAAGAGCAGTACTTC
>.|TRBJ2-5|TRBV12-5|.
CASGLALHTAEETQYF
TGTGCTAGTGGTTTGGCCCTTCATACAGCGGAGGAGACCCAGTACTTC
>.|TRBJ2-2|TRBV19|.
CASSIPQGNTGELFF
TGTGCCAGTAGTATACCGCAGGGGAACACCGGGGAGCTGTTTTTT